The clone carrying this T cell receptor (beta chain) was counted once. The antigen is not known. The template was RNA from unsorted bulk tissue. V lost 5 bases, J lost 8 bases, and 16 bases lay in between. Germline V gene lookup returns CDR1 MGHRA and CDR2 YSYEKL. This CDR3 is 15 amino acids long. Three rounds of nested PCR, following a modified ARM-PCR protocol, produced the TCRbeta library. TCRdb recomputed calls from the multiplex PCR reads with MiXCR, one row per CDR3 protein. The sample consists of about 110,000 distinct CDR3 sequences, 75% of them appearing once. This record comes from a study of tumor and adjacent non-tumor tissue in lung cancer. General study findings and limits: Patients with more diverse tumor TCRs had worse survival.

Source material: lung tumor tissue. V usage is TRBV4-1 and J usage is TRBJ1-6, with D unresolved. This TCR came from a woman aged 55-70 years with non-small cell lung cancer. The DNA for the CDR3 is TGCGCCAGCAGCATACCTGCGGCAGTTTATTCACCCCTCCACTTT. Its translation is CASSIPAAVYSPLHF.